A selection of T cell receptor beta chains follows, all from one sample in a study of shared clonotypes between healthy human individuals. TCRdb's table, derived via immunoSEQ multiplex PCR, lists solely in-frame clones and lacks some. The sample lists a few million clones, 93% occurring once. The sample comprised naive CD4+ T cells from PBMCs. The receptors derive from a man between 18 and 35 years old in good health. Some clones in this sample may be carry-over from other donors' samples. Both conserved end residues are part of each CDR3. D genes are given only for firm matches. Clone size, where shown, is once, few, many, or a class for clones that have expanded.

v_call	j_call	d_call	clone_size	cdr3_aa	cdr3_nt
TRBV7-9	TRBJ1-5	.	once	CASSLGGDQPQHF	TGTGCCAGCAGCTTAGGTGGGGACCAGCCCCAGCATTTT
TRBV9	TRBJ1-1	.	few	CASSVGLGLGKNTEAFF	TGTGCCAGCAGCGTAGGACTGGGGTTGGGAAAGAACACTGAAGCTTTCTTT
TRBV27	TRBJ2-1	TRBD1	.	CASSSRRTGALNEQFF	TGTGCCAGCAGTTCTAGGAGGACAGGGGCCCTCAATGAGCAGTTCTTC
TRBV10-1	TRBJ2-1	.	.	CASSGKSGGQFF	TGCGCCAGCAGTGGCAAGTCGGGTGGGCAGTTCTTC
TRBV28	TRBJ1-1	.	once	CASSLGTSASGAEAFF	TGTGCCAGCAGTTTAGGGACGAGCGCCTCTGGGGCTGAAGCTTTCTTT
TRBV29-1	TRBJ2-7	TRBD2	.	CSVLPLAGGRDEQYF	TGCAGCGTTCTCCCGCTAGCGGGAGGCAGGGACGAGCAGTACTTC
TRBV28	TRBJ2-1	.	.	CASSFPGTGQFF	TGTGCCAGCAGTTTTCCCGGGACCGGGCAGTTCTTC
TRBV28	TRBJ1-2	TRBD1	.	CASAGINRGGYGYTF	TGTGCCAGCGCAGGAATTAACAGGGGTGGCTATGGCTACACCTTC
TRBV7-9	TRBJ2-3	.	.	CASSLGVTDTQYF	TGTGCCAGCAGCTTAGGGGTAACAGATACGCAGTATTTT
TRBV7-2	TRBJ1-5	.	once	CASSLGQGQPQHF	TGTGCCAGCAGCCTGGGCCAGGGGCAGCCCCAGCATTTT
TRBV29-1	TRBJ2-7	.	.	CSVASSTWQYF	TGCAGCGTTGCATCCTCCACGTGGCAGTACTTC
TRBV6-6	TRBJ2-1	.	.	CASSSAGQNYNEQFF	TGTGCCAGCAGTAGCGCCGGACAGAACTACAATGAGCAGTTCTTC
TRBV7-8	TRBJ1-6	TRBD1	.	CASSQDRGNINSPLHF	TGTGCCAGCAGCCAAGACAGGGGGAATATCAATTCACCCCTCCACTTT
TRBV28	TRBJ2-1	.	.	CASSPPGTGQFF	TGTGCCAGCAGCCCCCCTGGTACGGGGCAGTTCTTC
TRBV15	TRBJ2-7	TRBD1	.	CATSRGQGWDEQYF	TGTGCCACCAGCAGAGGACAGGGATGGGACGAGCAGTACTTC
TRBV5-6	TRBJ1-2	.	.	CASSLTWAYGYTF	TGTGCCAGCAGCTTAACCTGGGCCTATGGCTACACCTTC
TRBV5-5	TRBJ1-2	.	.	CASSFLQGIGYGYTF	TGTGCCAGCAGCTTCTTGCAGGGGATTGGGTATGGCTACACCTTC
TRBV28	TRBJ2-1	TRBD2	.	CASRDYRSYNEQFF	TGTGCCAGCCGGGACTACCGCTCCTACAATGAGCAGTTCTTC
TRBV5-1	TRBJ2-7	TRBD1	.	CASSFTGAREQYF	TGCGCCAGCAGCTTTACAGGGGCCCGCGAGCAGTACTTC
TRBV5-6	TRBJ2-7	TRBD2	.	CASTKHRTSGSYEQYF	TGTGCCAGCACTAAACACCGGACTAGCGGCTCGTACGAGCAGTACTTC
TRBV19	TRBJ2-7	TRBD2	.	CASSGLAGGRREQYF	TGTGCCAGTAGCGGACTAGCGGGAGGAAGGCGCGAGCAGTACTTC
TRBV7-2	TRBJ2-3	.	.	CASSHRVGTDTQYF	TGTGCCAGCAGCCACAGGGTCGGTACAGATACGCAGTATTTT
TRBV19	TRBJ1-1	.	.	CASRWEPIGEAFF	TGTGCCAGTAGATGGGAGCCGATCGGGGAAGCTTTCTTT
TRBV9	TRBJ2-5	.	once	CASSVAIGETQYF	TGTGCCAGCAGCGTAGCTATTGGAGAGACCCAGTACTTC
TRBV4-3	TRBJ2-6	TRBD1	.	CASSPVVIGTGAVTGANVLTF	TGCGCCAGCAGCCCGGTCGTGATTGGCACAGGGGCGGTAACTGGGGCCAACGTCCTGACTTTC
TRBV4-1	TRBJ2-3	TRBD2	.	CASSLGTDGGSSVNTQYF	TGCGCCAGCAGCCTCGGCACCGACGGCGGGAGTTCGGTTAATACGCAGTATTTT